This entry describes one T cell receptor beta chain. Its antigen is still unknown. This sample stems from a study of cytomegalovirus exposure and HLA in healthy donors. Vbeta (60) and Jbeta (13) primers were used in the PCR. Sequencing was performed with immunoSEQ multiplex PCR; in TCRdb, only in-frame clones are kept and a portion is missing. The sample records 150,000 to 250,000 clones, approximately 85% being singletons. Findings and caveats of the study: Most observed TCR sequences were rare, whereas some public TCRs were detected in many donors. Cytomegalovirus-associated status was assigned to 164 TCR beta chains. The availability of immune exposure information extended only to CMV serostatus. Evidence from a later analysis indicated that most CMV-associated TCR beta chains looked HLA-restricted.

Sequenced: PBMCs. The clonotype comes from a woman aged 45 to 65 in good health and CMV-seronegative.

CDR3 nucleotide sequence: TGTGCCAGCAGCTTAGCGGGGGCACAAGAGACCCAGTACTTC. Translation: CASSLAGAQETQYF. This rearrangement joins TRBV7-2 to TRBJ2-5; tentatively, D is TRBD1 (6 bases). The V gene's germline CDR1 is SGHTA and CDR2 FQGNSA. The V gene lost 0 bases and the J gene lost 2 bases, with 7 bases spanning the gap. The CDR3 contains 14 residues.